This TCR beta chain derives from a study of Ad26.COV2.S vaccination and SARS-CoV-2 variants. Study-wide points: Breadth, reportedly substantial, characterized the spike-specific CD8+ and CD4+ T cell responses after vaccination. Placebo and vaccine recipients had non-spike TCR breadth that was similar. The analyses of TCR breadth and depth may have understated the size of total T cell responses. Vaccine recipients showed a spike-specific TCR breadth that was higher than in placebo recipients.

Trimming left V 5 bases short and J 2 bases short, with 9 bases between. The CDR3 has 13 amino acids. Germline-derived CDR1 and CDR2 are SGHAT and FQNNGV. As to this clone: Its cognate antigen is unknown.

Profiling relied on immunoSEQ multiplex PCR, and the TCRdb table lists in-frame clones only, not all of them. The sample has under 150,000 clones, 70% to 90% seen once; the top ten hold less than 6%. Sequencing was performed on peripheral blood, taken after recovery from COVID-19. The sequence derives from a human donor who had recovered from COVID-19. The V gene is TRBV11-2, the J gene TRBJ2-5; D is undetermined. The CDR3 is CASSTRLQETQYF. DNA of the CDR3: TGTGCCAGCAGCACCCGCCTACAAGAGACCCAGTACTTC.